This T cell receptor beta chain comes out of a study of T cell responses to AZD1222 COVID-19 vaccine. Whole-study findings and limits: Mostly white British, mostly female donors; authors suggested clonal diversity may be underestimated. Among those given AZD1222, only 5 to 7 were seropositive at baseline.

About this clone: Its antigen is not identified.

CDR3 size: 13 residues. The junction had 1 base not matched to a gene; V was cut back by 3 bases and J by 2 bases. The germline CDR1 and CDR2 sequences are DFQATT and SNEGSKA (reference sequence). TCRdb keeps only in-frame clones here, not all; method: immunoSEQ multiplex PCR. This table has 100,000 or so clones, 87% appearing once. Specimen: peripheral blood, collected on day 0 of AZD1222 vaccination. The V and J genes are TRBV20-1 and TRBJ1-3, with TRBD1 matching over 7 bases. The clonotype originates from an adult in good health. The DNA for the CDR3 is TGCAGTGCTAGTGACAGGGCTGGAAACACCATATATTTT. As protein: CSASDRAGNTIYF.